This passage covers 24 T cell receptor beta chains from one sample sequenced in a study of T cells in Graves' hyperthyroidism and ophthalmopathy. Researchers amplified the TCR beta CDR3 regions from RNA transcripts. HTBI primers were the set used in a first-round RT-PCR of the TCR CDR3. TCRdb re-analysed the multiplex PCR reads in MiXCR, keeping a single row per CDR3 protein. This repertoire shows about 480,000 distinct CDR3 sequences, around a quarter found once; its top ten account for about 11%. Sequences were obtained from blood. All receptors derive from a woman in her 30s with Graves' ophthalmopathy.

This clonotype came up many times. The chain links TRBV5-1 to TRBJ1-1; D unclear. Germline-derived CDR1 and CDR2 are SGHRS and YFSETQ. V lost 0 bases to trimming and J lost 1 base, with 13 bases between them. This CDR3 is 16 amino acids long. DNA for the CDR3: TGCGCCAGCAGCTTGGATTCGGGCTTCGGGAACACTGAAGCTTTCTTT. It yields the protein CASSLDSGFGNTEAFF.

About this clonotype: This may stem from a read error, because a much larger clone lies one nucleotide away. This chain links TRBV2 with TRBJ2-5, with TRBD1 matching 8 bases. There are 15 residues in the CDR3. Germline V gene data show CDR1 as SNHLY and CDR2 as FYNNEI. The CDR3 region is CVSRQDGTGIETQYF. The CDR3 region has the DNA TGTGTCAGCAGGCAGGACGGGACAGGAATAGAGACCCAGTACTTC.

The table lists this clonotype with many counts. The rearrangement joins TRBV7-2 to TRBJ2-4; 8 positions match TRBD1. The CDR3 covers 13 residues. In germline, CDR1 is SGHTA, CDR2 FQGNSA. Losses at the gene ends were 5 bases for V and 8 bases for J; bases not matched to a gene: 5. The CDR3 sequence: CASSIMDRDIQYF. CDR3 in DNA: TGTGCCAGCAGCATTATGGACAGGGACATTCAGTACTTC.

As concerns this clonotype: One junction end does not reproduce the germline sequence, and a read error may be involved. The chain carries TRBV12-3 or TRBV12-4 and TRBJ1-2; 7 positions match TRBD1. The CDR3 runs to 15 residues. CDR3 nucleotide sequence: TGTGCCAGCAGTCCTACAGGGGTCGAAGACTATGGTTACACCTTC. Translating it yields CASSPTGVEDYGYTF.

This clonotype was recorded at least ten times. The chain is built from TRBV27 and TRBJ1-2, with D perhaps TRBD1 (5 bases). CDR1 and CDR2 from the germline V gene are MNHEY and SMNVEV (reference sequence). Trimming left V 4 bases short and J 1 base short, with 10 bases between. This CDR3 contains 14 residues. The CDR3 here is CASSSAGINYGYTF. The CDR3, as DNA: TGTGCCAGCAGTTCAGCAGGGATTAACTATGGCTACACCTTC.

The chain uses TRBV7-9 and TRBJ2-4; D gene unclear. V was pared by 2 bases and J by 1 base, with 6 bases between. The CDR3 totals 14 residues. In germline, CDR1 is SEHNR, CDR2 FQNEAQ (reference sequence). The CDR3 nucleotides read TGTGCCAGCAGCTTATTGGATGCCAAAAACATTCAGTACTTC. As protein: CASSLLDAKNIQYF. The full variable domain, with the rest looked up from reference TRBV7-9 and TRBJ2-4, is DTGVSQNPRHKITKRGQNVTFRCDPISEHNRLYWYRQTLGQGPEFLTYFQNEAQLEKSRLLSDRFSAERPKGSFSTLEIQRTEQGDSAMYLCASSLLDAKNIQYFGAGTRLSVL.

In its sample, this clonotype was seen a few times. The genes are TRBV28 and TRBJ2-7; D is ambiguous. Germline V CDR1 and CDR2: MDHEN, SYDVKM. The CDR3 runs 12 residues. Trimming cost V 6 bases and J 7 bases, with 13 bases left between them. The CDR3 is CASSPRWREQYF. In DNA form, the CDR3 reads TGTGCCAGCAGCCCGAGATGGCGGGAGCAGTACTTC.

This clonotype came up a few times. The J gene is TRBJ2-7, the V gene TRBV7-2; D is undetermined. This CDR3 contains 15 residues. CDR1 and CDR2 (germline): SGHTA, FQGNSA. V was pared by 6 bases and J by 0 bases, with 15 bases between. The CDR3 sequence: CASSWSSTYSYEQYF. The CDR3 DNA sequence: TGTGCCAGCAGTTGGTCATCGACGTACTCCTACGAGCAGTACTTC.

This sequence joins TRBV27 and TRBJ1-1; TRBD1 is a possible D gene (6 bases). This CDR3 is 15 amino acids long. V dropped 4 bases and J dropped 0 bases, with 12 bases sitting between them. CDR1 and CDR2 from the germline V gene are MNHEY and SMNVEV (reference sequence). CDR3 protein: CASSSSGALNTEAFF. CDR3 bases: TGTGCCAGCAGTTCCTCAGGGGCCCTGAACACTGAAGCTTTCTTT.

This clonotype was counted many times. This rearrangement joins TRBV7-2 to TRBJ2-5; TRBD2 aligns across 7 bases. Germline V lookup: CDR1 SGHTA, CDR2 FQGNSA. V dropped 3 bases and J dropped 1; count of bases not matched to a gene: 5. The CDR3 is 15 amino acids. The CDR3 region is CASSFGGGVQETQYF. CDR3 DNA sequence: TGTGCCAGCAGCTTCGGTGGGGGGGTCCAAGAGACCCAGTACTTC. The entire variable domain, with the rest obtained from reference TRBV7-2 and TRBJ2-5, is as follows: GAGVSQSPSNKVTEKGKDVELRCDPISGHTALYWYRQSLGQGLEFLIYFQGNSAPDKSGLPSDRFSAERTGGSVSTLTIQRTQQEDSAVYLCASSFGGGVQETQYFGPGTRLLVL.

In this sample, this clonotype turned up many times. The V and J genes are TRBV11-2 and TRBJ1-5; D remains ambiguous. Germline V gene sequence: CDR1 SGHAT, CDR2 FQNNGV. The length of the CDR3 is 13 residues. Trimming left V 5 bases short and J 4 bases short, with 9 bases between. This CDR3 is CASSLRDNQPQHF. CDR3 DNA: TGTGCCAGCAGCCTCCGGGATAATCAGCCCCAGCATTTT.

This clonotype was counted a few times. This chain connects TRBV4-1 to TRBJ2-4; 14 bases match TRBD2. V shed 4 bases, J shed 0 bases, and the junction held 5 bases outside the gene matches. The CDR3 spans 18 residues. Germline V gene data show CDR1 as MGHRA and CDR2 as YSYEKL. Here the CDR3 DNA reads TGCGCCAGCAGCCCAGGACTAGCGGGGGGATTAGCCAAAAACATTCAGTACTTC. It codes for CASSPGLAGGLAKNIQYF.

V and J are TRBV20-1 and TRBJ1-1; 7 positions match TRBD1. The V gene end was trimmed by 5 bases and the J gene end by 2 bases; junction bases not matched to a gene: 8. Germline-derived CDR1 and CDR2 are DFQATT and SNEGSKA (reference sequence). The CDR3 is 14 amino acids. CDR3 residues: CSAPKRQGNTEAFF. The CDR3, as DNA: TGCAGTGCTCCAAAAAGACAGGGAAACACTGAAGCTTTCTTT.

In its sample, this clonotype was seen many times. The V gene is TRBV19, the J gene TRBJ2-7, with a tentative D call TRBD1 (6 bases). The germline V gene has CDR1 LNHDA and CDR2 SQIVND (reference sequence). The CDR3 runs 13 residues. Trimming shortened V by 8 bases and J by 3 bases, and 14 bases separated the two germline ends. CDR3 loop: CASAQGNGYEQYF. The CDR3 bases are TGTGCCAGTGCACAGGGAAACGGCTACGAGCAGTACTTC.

With regard to this clonotype: One junction end disagrees with the germline gene, perhaps due to a read error. The rearrangement joins TRBV30 to TRBJ1-5; no clear D gene. This CDR3 comprises 12 residues. The germline gives CDR1 GTSNPN, CDR2 SVGIG (reference sequence). The DNA of the CDR3 is TGTGCCTGGAGTCTGGGTAATCAGCCTCAGCATTTT. Translation: CAWSLGNQPQHF.

To note about this clonotype: A much larger clone differs by one base, so this may be a read error. V gene TRBV6-1 combines with J gene TRBJ1-5, with a weak D call TRBD1 (5 bases). CDR3 length equals 14 residues. Per germline, CDR1 MNHNS and CDR2 SASEGT. The CDR3 here is CACSEGDGVQPQHF. The CDR3 coding sequence is TGTGCCTGCAGTGAAGGGGACGGGGTTCAGCCCCAGCATTTT.

This chain joins TRBV7-9 and TRBJ2-7; weak D call: TRBD1 (5 bases). Trimming removed 4 bases from V and 2 bases from J, with 9 bases in between. The length of the CDR3 is 13 residues. Germline loops: CDR1 SEHNR, CDR2 FQNEAQ (reference sequence). The CDR3 loop is CASSSTDTYEQYF. The CDR3 DNA reads TGTGCCAGCAGCTCGACAGATACCTACGAGCAGTACTTC.

This clonotype was picked up many times. V gene TRBV12-3 or TRBV12-4 combines with J gene TRBJ2-2; D remains ambiguous. This CDR3 contains 14 residues. With 5 bases removed from V and 2 bases from J, the gap between germline ends came to 9 bases. CDR3 DNA: TGTGCCAGCAGTCCCAGGATAAACACCGGGGAGCTGTTTTTT. Amino acid sequence: CASSPRINTGELFF.

This clonotype was detected only once. CDR3 nucleotides: TGTGCCAGCAGTTTTTTTCGACAGGGCACTGGCAATCAGCCCCAGCATTTT. Amino acids: CASSFFRQGTGNQPQHF. V is TRBV28 and J is TRBJ1-5, with 7 positions matching TRBD1. This CDR3 has 17 residues. CDR1 is MDHEN, CDR2 SYDVKM, per germline. With V trimmed by 3 bases and J by 2 bases, 10 bases remained unmatched.

The sample holds a few counts of this clonotype. V and J are TRBV7-8 and TRBJ2-5; 8 bases match TRBD2. Looked up from germline, CDR1 is SGHVS and CDR2 is FQNEAQ. This CDR3 comprises 16 residues. J lost 5 bases, V lost 2 bases, and 10 bases had no gene match. In DNA, the CDR3 is TGTGCCAGCAGCTTAAATCGACTAGCGATGTGGGAGACCCAGTACTTC. It yields the protein CASSLNRLAMWETQYF.

In its sample, this clonotype was seen many times. The chain carries TRBV6-1 and TRBJ1-2, with a weak D call TRBD1 (5 bases). The V gene's germline CDR1 is MNHNS and CDR2 SASEGT. The CDR3 has 16 residues. Deletions cut 2 bases from V and 3 bases from J, with 16 bases between. CDR3: CASSEWGGGVDYGYTF. The CDR3 nucleotides are TGTGCCAGCAGTGAATGGGGGGGAGGAGTGGACTATGGCTACACCTTC.

The chain couples TRBV11-1 to TRBJ2-2, with 7 bases matching TRBD2. J gave up 2 bases and V 7 bases, and 10 bases lay outside the gene matches. This CDR3 is 16 amino acids long. Germline lookup yields CDR1 SGHAT and CDR2 FQDESV (reference sequence). This CDR3 is CASTLFGGGNTGELFF. In DNA form, the CDR3 reads TGTGCCAGCACCCTGTTCGGCGGGGGTAACACCGGGGAGCTGTTTTTT.

This clonotype was recorded at least ten times. V usage is TRBV28 and J usage is TRBJ2-7; D might be TRBD2 (5 bases). Trimming left V 0 bases short and J 6 bases short, with 15 bases between. CDR3 size: 15 residues. Germline lookup yields CDR1 MDHEN and CDR2 SYDVKM. The CDR3 loop is CASSLWSRAQGEQYF. The CDR3 DNA follows: TGTGCCAGCAGTTTATGGTCGAGGGCCCAAGGCGAGCAGTACTTC.

This clonotype has just a few counts. This sequence joins TRBV12-3 or TRBV12-4 and TRBJ2-5; maybe TRBD1 (5 bases). There are 13 residues in the CDR3. Trimming left V 7 bases short and J 5 bases short, with 14 bases between. The chain's CDR3 is CASTLGLVETQYF. Here the CDR3 DNA reads TGTGCCAGCACTTTGGGGCTAGTGGAGACCCAGTACTTC.